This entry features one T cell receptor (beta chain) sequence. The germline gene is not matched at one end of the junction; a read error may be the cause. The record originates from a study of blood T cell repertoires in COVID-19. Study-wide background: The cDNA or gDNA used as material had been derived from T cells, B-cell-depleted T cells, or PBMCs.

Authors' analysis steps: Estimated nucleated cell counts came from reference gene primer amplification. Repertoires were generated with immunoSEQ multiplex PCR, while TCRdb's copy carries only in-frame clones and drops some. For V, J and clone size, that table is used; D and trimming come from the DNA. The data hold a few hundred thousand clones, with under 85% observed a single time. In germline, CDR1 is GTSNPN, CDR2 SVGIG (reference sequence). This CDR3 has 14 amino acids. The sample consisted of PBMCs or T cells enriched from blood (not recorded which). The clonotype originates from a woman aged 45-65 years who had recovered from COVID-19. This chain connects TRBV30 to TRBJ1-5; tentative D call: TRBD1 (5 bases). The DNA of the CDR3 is TGTGCATGGAGGCAGGGAAAGGGGAATCAGCCCCAGCATTTT. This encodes CAWRQGKGNQPQHF. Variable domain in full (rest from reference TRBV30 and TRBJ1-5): SQTIHQWPATLVQPVGSPLSLECTVEGTSNPNLYWYRQAAGRGLQLLFYSVGIGQISSEVPQNLSASRPQDRQFILSSKKLLLSDSGFYLCAWRQGKGNQPQHFGDGTRLSIL.